Listed below are T cell receptor beta chains from one sample, sequenced in a study of blood T cells in healthy people across ages. In TCRdb, the 5' RACE reads were re-called with MiXCR into one record per CDR3 protein. The data hold about 1.1 million distinct CDR3 sequences, with approximately 38% observed a single time. The sample consisted of blood. The receptors come from a man aged 18 to 35 in good health. The CDR3 runs from the conserved cysteine through the conserved F or W.

CASSLDRGNYEQYF	TRBV7-3	TRBJ2-7
CASTLTQGCSDTQYF	TRBV2	TRBJ2-3
CTSSPGSQGGNQPQHF	TRBV7-8	TRBJ1-5
CASSLTRQGASNEQYF	TRBV9	TRBJ2-5
CASSLERGGSFF	TRBV12-3/TRBV12-4	TRBJ2-1
CASSLSGGVSLVDNEQYF	TRBV7-2	TRBJ2-5
CASSRTLNQPQHF	TRBV6-2/TRBV6-3	TRBJ1-5
CASRPDGTGGTEAFF	TRBV9	TRBJ1-1
CATGTASNQPQHF	TRBV6-2/TRBV6-3	TRBJ1-5
CSARDQGVDTEAFF	TRBV20-1	TRBJ1-1
CASSYSGVNEQFF	TRBV6-5	TRBJ2-1
CASSLAALTSGPDTQYF	TRBV7-2	TRBJ2-3
CASSEGGPAGVYEQFF	TRBV6-1	TRBJ2-1
CASSLGDGDFSYEQYF	TRBV7-2	TRBJ2-7
CASSVRSLDEQYF	TRBV9	-
CSARSVGVDTQYF	TRBV20-1	TRBJ2-3
CATSRGDGFFRTTGELFF	TRBV15	TRBJ2-2
CASRPELGVYNEQFF	TRBV2	TRBJ2-1
CASSEGREYHTDTQYF	TRBV2	TRBJ2-3
CASSLAGTEKNIQYF	TRBV5-1	TRBJ2-4
CSTRVLAGGAYNEQFF	TRBV20-1	TRBJ2-1
CASSLQRAEAFF	TRBV18	TRBJ1-1
CSAREGGALNYGYTF	TRBV20-1	TRBJ1-2
CASSFQGTLAGRRDTQYF	TRBV11-2	TRBJ2-3
CASSYGGLGNQETQYF	TRBV6-6	TRBJ2-5
CASSQGDSRNNEQYF	TRBV4-1	-
CATTRQGNYGYTF	TRBV10-3	TRBJ1-2
CASSLEGDRGLADTQYF	TRBV7-8	TRBJ2-3
CAWGRRDTYNEQFF	TRBV7-9	TRBJ2-1
CASRLAGNTYNEQFF	TRBV6-2/TRBV6-3	TRBJ2-1
CASSPGQDSGELFF	TRBV12-3/TRBV12-4	TRBJ2-2
CASSPQVEGPNIQYF	TRBV18	TRBJ2-4
CASSLSQKGEQFF	TRBV4-3	TRBJ2-1
CASSSGQGASYNEQFF	TRBV7-9	TRBJ2-1